Sequencing of this T cell receptor (beta chain) was carried out in a study of blood T cell repertoires in COVID-19. Study as a whole: PBMCs, B-cell-depleted T cells, or T cells provided the cDNA or gDNA that made up the material.

CDR1 and CDR2 from the germline V gene are SGHTA and FQGNSA. The CDR3 is 15 residues long. V dropped 5 bases and J dropped 4 bases, with 17 bases sitting between them. The table came from immunoSEQ multiplex PCR; TCRdb's copy has only in-frame clones and leaves some out. The repertoire holds about 160,000 clones, roughly 80% seen once, with roughly 3.7% in the top ten. This clonotype was obtained from an elderly woman with acute or convalescent COVID-19. What was sequenced was peripheral blood. This sequence joins TRBV7-2 and TRBJ1-2; perhaps TRBD1 as D (5 bases). CDR3 coding DNA: TGTGCCAGCAGCCCCTCCCAGGGTGGCAGCTATGGCTACACCTTC. It translates to CASSPSQGGSYGYTF.